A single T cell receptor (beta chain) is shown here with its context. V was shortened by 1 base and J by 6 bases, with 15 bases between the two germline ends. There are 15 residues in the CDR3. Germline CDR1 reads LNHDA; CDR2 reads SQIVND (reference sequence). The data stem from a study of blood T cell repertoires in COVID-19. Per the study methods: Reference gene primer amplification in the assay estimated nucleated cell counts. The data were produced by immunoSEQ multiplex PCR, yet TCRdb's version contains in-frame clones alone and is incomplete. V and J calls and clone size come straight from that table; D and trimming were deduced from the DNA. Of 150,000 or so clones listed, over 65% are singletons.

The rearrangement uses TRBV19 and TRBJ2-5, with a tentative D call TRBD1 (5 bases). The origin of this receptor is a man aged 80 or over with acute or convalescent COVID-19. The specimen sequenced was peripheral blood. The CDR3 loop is CASSIGGQGVKTQYF. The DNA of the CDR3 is TGTGCCAGTAGTATAGGAGGTCAAGGGGTTAAGACCCAGTACTTC.